A selection of T cell receptor beta chains follows, all from one sample in a study of T cells in Graves' hyperthyroidism and ophthalmopathy. TCRdb reprocessed the multiplex PCR reads with MiXCR, giving one entry per CDR3 protein. The sample has around 490,000 distinct CDR3 sequences, roughly 21% seen once; the top ten hold roughly 50%. The sequencing input was blood. The receptors shown here come from a middle-aged man with Graves' ophthalmopathy. CDR3s include the opening cysteine and the closing phenylalanine or tryptophan. The D gene is left open where the match is weak. Rows may omit the clone size; those that give it use once, few, many or a size class.

size: -; V: TRBV30; J: TRBJ2-7; D: -; DNA: TGTGCCTGGAGTGTCGCGACCGGCTACGAGCAGTACTTC; CDR3: CAWSVATGYEQYF
size: -; V: TRBV6-1; J: TRBJ1-3; D: TRBD1; DNA: TGTGCCAGCTCCTTTGGGACAGGGTTCTCTGGAAACACCATATATTTT; CDR3: CASSFGTGFSGNTIYF
size: many; V: TRBV5-1; J: TRBJ2-7; D: -; DNA: TGCGCCAGCAGCTATGGGGGAGACTACGAGCAGTACTTC; CDR3: CASSYGGDYEQYF
size: many; V: TRBV5-6; J: TRBJ2-1; D: -; DNA: TGTGCCAGCAGCTCAAGGCAGAAATTGACTCCTGAGCAGTTCTTC; CDR3: CASSSRQKLTPEQFF
size: few; V: TRBV10-3; J: TRBJ2-5; D: -; DNA: TGTGCCATCAGTGAGTCCCTGGAGTCCCAAGAGACCCAGTACTTC; CDR3: CAISESLESQETQYF
size: few; V: TRBV9; J: TRBJ2-1; D: -; DNA: TGTGCCAGCAGCGCCCCTCTCGACTCATCCCTTCGCTACAATGAGCAGTTCTTC; CDR3: CASSAPLDSSLRYNEQFF
size: -; V: TRBV28; J: TRBJ1-1; D: -; DNA: TGTGCCAGCAGTTCTTCCCAGGGGTTCGGGAACACTGAAGCTTTCTTT; CDR3: CASSSSQGFGNTEAFF
size: -; V: TRBV6-1; J: TRBJ1-5; D: -; DNA: TGTGCCAGCAGTGTGGACATCGATAGCAATCAGCCCCAGCATTTT; CDR3: CASSVDIDSNQPQHF
size: -; V: TRBV2; J: TRBJ2-1; D: -; DNA: TGTGCCAGCAGCGCGAGCGGCAATGAGCAGCTCTTC; CDR3: CASSASGNEQLF
size: many; V: TRBV11-2; J: TRBJ2-3; D: TRBD1; DNA: TGTGCCAGCAGCTTACCAGGGGGAGATACGCAGTATTTT; CDR3: CASSLPGGDTQYF
size: many; V: TRBV2; J: TRBJ1-1; D: -; DNA: TGTGCCAGCAGTGGGTCCGGCGGGTTGAACACTGAAGCTTTCTTT; CDR3: CASSGSGGLNTEAFF
size: -; V: TRBV6-1; J: TRBJ1-5; D: -; DNA: TGTGCCAGCAGGGCGGCTATTAGCAATCAGCCCCAGCATTTT; CDR3: CASRAAISNQPQHF
size: many; V: TRBV9; J: TRBJ2-5; D: -; DNA: TGTGCCAGCAGCGTAGGGACTAGTGGGGGCCTTCAAGAGACCCAGTACTTC; CDR3: CASSVGTSGGLQETQYF
size: -; V: TRBV2; J: TRBJ2-1; D: TRBD2; DNA: TGTGCCAGCATGCCGGGACTAGCGGGCATCTACAATGAGCAGTTCTTC; CDR3: CASMPGLAGIYNEQFF
size: few; V: TRBV15; J: TRBJ2-7; D: -; DNA: TGTGCCACCAGCAGAGGCCAGGAAGGCGAGCAGTACTTC; CDR3: CATSRGQEGEQYF
size: few; V: TRBV6-5; J: TRBJ1-6; D: -; DNA: TGTGCCAGCAGTTATGGGGGTGGAAATTCACCCCTCCACTTT; CDR3: CASSYGGGNSPLHF
size: many; V: TRBV20-1; J: TRBJ2-1; D: TRBD2; DNA: TGCAGTGCTCTTAGCGGGGGGGCTTATAATGAGCAGTTCTTC; CDR3: CSALSGGAYNEQFF
size: -; V: TRBV9; J: TRBJ1-2; D: -; DNA: TGTGCCAGCAGCGTAGACGGGAGAGGCGGCTACACCTTC; CDR3: CASSVDGRGGYTF
size: many; V: TRBV20-1; J: TRBJ2-7; D: TRBD2; DNA: TGCAGTGCGGACGGACTAGCGGGGGAGCAGTACTTC; CDR3: CSADGLAGEQYF
size: -; V: TRBV10-3; J: TRBJ2-7; D: TRBD1; DNA: TGTGCCATCAGGACAGGGGGCTACGAGCAGTACTTC; CDR3: CAIRTGGYEQYF
size: few; V: TRBV4-3; J: TRBJ2-5; D: -; DNA: TGCGCCAGCAGCCAAGCGGGGTTTGAGACCCAGTACTTC; CDR3: CASSQAGFETQYF
size: -; V: TRBV30; J: TRBJ2-7; D: -; DNA: TGTGCCTGGAGCACAGGGACCCACGAGCAGTACTTC; CDR3: CAWSTGTHEQYF
size: -; V: TRBV20-1; J: TRBJ2-1; D: TRBD1; DNA: TGCAGTGCTAGTTCAGGGGGTAGAGAAAATGAGCAGTTCTTC; CDR3: CSASSGGRENEQFF
size: many; V: TRBV10-1; J: TRBJ2-1; D: TRBD1; DNA: TGCGCCAGCAGGCAGCACAGGGGGCAAGTCAATGAGCAGTTCTTC; CDR3: CASRQHRGQVNEQFF
size: few; V: TRBV2; J: TRBJ1-4; D: -; DNA: TGTGCCAGCAGTGAAGCCGGGGGGGCGGTTGAAAAACTGTTTTTT; CDR3: CASSEAGGAVEKLFF
size: few; V: TRBV28; J: TRBJ2-2; D: -; DNA: TGTGCCAGCACTGGGGCTAGGGGTACCGGGGAGCTGTTTTTT; CDR3: CASTGARGTGELFF
size: -; V: TRBV30; J: TRBJ1-3; D: TRBD1; DNA: TGTGCCTGGAGTGTCGGGACAGCTCTGTCTGGAAACACCATATATTTT; CDR3: CAWSVGTALSGNTIYF
size: -; V: TRBV20-1; J: TRBJ2-3; D: TRBD2; DNA: TGCAGTGCTAAGACTAGCGGGAGGGTGGCCACAGATACGCAGTATTTT; CDR3: CSAKTSGRVATDTQYF
size: many; V: TRBV12-3/TRBV12-4; J: TRBJ2-1; D: -; DNA: TGTGCCAGCAGGTGGGCTAGCGTTACTTCCTACAATGAGCAGTTCTTC; CDR3: CASRWASVTSYNEQFF
size: many; V: TRBV28; J: TRBJ1-2; D: TRBD1; DNA: TGTGCCAGCAGTTTAAGGGGGCCGTATGGCTACACCTTC; CDR3: CASSLRGPYGYTF
size: -; V: TRBV19; J: TRBJ2-7; D: -; DNA: TGTGCCAGTAGTATAGGGGGCTCAGACGAGCAGTACTTC; CDR3: CASSIGGSDEQYF
size: -; V: TRBV12-3/TRBV12-4; J: TRBJ1-2; D: -; DNA: TGTGCCAGCAGTTTACTGGGGGCGCGGTATGGCTACACCTTC; CDR3: CASSLLGARYGYTF
size: many; V: TRBV6-1; J: TRBJ2-3; D: -; DNA: TGTGCCAGCAGTTATAACGGCCGGGATACGCAGTATTTT; CDR3: CASSYNGRDTQYF
size: few; V: TRBV19; J: TRBJ1-2; D: -; DNA: TGTGCCAGTAGTCCAACAGTCTACTATGGCTACACCTTC; CDR3: CASSPTVYYGYTF